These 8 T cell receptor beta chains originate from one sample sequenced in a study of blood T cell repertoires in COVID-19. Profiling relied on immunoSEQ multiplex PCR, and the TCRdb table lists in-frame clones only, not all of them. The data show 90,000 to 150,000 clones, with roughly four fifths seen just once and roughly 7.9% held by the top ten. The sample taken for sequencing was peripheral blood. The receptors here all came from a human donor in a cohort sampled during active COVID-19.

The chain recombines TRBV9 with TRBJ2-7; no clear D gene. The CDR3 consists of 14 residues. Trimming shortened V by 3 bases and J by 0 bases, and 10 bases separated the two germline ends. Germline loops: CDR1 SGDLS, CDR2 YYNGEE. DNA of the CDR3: TGTGCCAGCAGCGCGACGGGTGACTCCTACGAGCAGTACTTC. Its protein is CASSATGDSYEQYF.

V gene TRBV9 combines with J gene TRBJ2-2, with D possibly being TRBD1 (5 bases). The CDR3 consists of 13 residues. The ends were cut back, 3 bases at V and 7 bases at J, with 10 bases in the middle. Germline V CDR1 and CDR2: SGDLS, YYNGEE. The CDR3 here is CASSAQGLGELFF. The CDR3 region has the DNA TGTGCCAGCAGCGCCCAGGGTCTCGGGGAGCTGTTTTTT.

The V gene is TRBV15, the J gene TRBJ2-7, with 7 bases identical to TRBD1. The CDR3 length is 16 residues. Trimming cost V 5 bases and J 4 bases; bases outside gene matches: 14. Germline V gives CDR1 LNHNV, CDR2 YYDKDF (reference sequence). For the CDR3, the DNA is TGTGCCACCAGCGTCTACCCCCCCCGGGACAGATACGAGCAGTACTTC. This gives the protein CATSVYPPRDRYEQYF.

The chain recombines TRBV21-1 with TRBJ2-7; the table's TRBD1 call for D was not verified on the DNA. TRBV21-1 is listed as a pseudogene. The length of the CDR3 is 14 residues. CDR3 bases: TGTGCCAGCAGCAAAGAGAATAGACATGACGAGCAGTACTTC. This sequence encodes CASSKENRHDEQYF.

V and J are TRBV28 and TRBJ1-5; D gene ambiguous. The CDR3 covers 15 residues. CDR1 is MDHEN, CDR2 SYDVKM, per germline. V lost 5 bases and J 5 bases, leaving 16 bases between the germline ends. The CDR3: CASSSPGTRHQPQHF. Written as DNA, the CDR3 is TGTGCCAGCAGTAGTCCAGGCACCCGTCATCAGCCCCAGCATTTT.

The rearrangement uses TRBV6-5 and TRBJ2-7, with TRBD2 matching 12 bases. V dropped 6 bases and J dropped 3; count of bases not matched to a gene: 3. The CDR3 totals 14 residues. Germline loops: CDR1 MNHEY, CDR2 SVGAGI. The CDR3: CASSRTSGIYEQYF. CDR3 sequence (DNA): TGTGCCAGCAGCCGGACTAGCGGGATCTACGAGCAGTACTTC.

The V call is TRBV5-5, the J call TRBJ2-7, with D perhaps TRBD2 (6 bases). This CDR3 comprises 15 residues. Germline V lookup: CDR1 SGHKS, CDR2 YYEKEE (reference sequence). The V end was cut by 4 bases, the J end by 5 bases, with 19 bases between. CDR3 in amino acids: CASSGGLSGLDEQYF. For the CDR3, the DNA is TGTGCCAGCAGCGGGGGACTTTCTGGGCTGGACGAGCAGTACTTC.

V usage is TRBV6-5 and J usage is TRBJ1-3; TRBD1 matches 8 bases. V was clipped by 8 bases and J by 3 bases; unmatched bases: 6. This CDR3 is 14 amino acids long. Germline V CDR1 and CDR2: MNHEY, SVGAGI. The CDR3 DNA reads TGTGCCAGCGACCCGACAGGGGTTGGAAACACCATATATTTT. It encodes CASDPTGVGNTIYF.